This T cell receptor beta chain is from a study of response to subunit inactivated influenza vaccine. Study-level results: Each seasonal influenza vaccination, the authors suggested, recruits few new T cells.

As to this clonotype: Its specificity is unknown.

V lost 10 bases to trimming and J lost 8 bases; unmatched junction nucleotides: 16. Germline CDR1 is ENHRY and CDR2 is SYGVKD. The CDR3 runs to 15 residues. TCRdb re-derived calls from the RT-PCR reads in MiXCR, one entry per CDR3 protein. The sample has around 250,000 distinct CDR3 sequences, less than 15% seen once. The chain couples TRBV10-3 to TRBJ2-1, with 8 bases that match TRBD2. This clonotype originated in a man aged 50 or older who received an inactivated influenza vaccine. The material sequenced was non-naive T cells sorted from PBMCs, taken 14 days before vaccination. The CDR3 here is CASRAGGGSPDEQFF. The CDR3 DNA sequence: TGTGCCAGCCGGGCGGGAGGAGGATCCCCAGATGAGCAGTTCTTC.